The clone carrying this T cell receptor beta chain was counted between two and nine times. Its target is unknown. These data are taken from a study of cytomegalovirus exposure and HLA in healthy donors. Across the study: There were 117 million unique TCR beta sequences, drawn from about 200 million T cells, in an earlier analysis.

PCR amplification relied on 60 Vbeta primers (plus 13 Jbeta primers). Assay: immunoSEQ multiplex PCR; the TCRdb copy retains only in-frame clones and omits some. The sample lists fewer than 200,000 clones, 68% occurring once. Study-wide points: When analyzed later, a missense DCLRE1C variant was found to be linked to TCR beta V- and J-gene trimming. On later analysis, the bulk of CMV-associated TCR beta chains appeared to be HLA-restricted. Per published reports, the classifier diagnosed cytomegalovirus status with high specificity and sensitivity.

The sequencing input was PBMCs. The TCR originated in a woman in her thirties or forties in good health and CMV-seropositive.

CDR3 sequence reads: CASRYGGANTEAFF. In DNA form, the CDR3 reads TGTGCTAGTCGCTATGGAGGGGCGAACACTGAAGCTTTCTTT. This chain connects TRBV12-5 to TRBJ1-1, with D possibly matching TRBD1 (5 bases). Germline lookup yields CDR1 LGHNT and CDR2 FRNRAP. Trimming left V 8 bases short and J 1 base short, with 14 bases between. The CDR3 is made up of 14 amino acids.